The present entry profiles one T cell receptor beta chain with its context. Its antigen is undetermined. Generated by immunoSEQ multiplex PCR, the TCRdb table keeps only in-frame clones and is missing some. The sample records 85,000 to 130,000 clones, over 65% being singletons. This sample stems from a study of radiotherapy plus CTLA-4 blockade in lung cancer. Study context: Among all patients, roughly 17% showed objective responses, while roughly 30% had disease control. Points from the study as a whole: Blood TCR clones of tumor origin expanded after radiotherapy plus ipilimumab. Reports identified early blood T cell clone dynamics, with interferon-beta, as the best response predictor.

Germline CDR1 MNHNS, CDR2 SASEGT. V gave up 6 bases and J gave up 5 bases, with 13 bases separating them. The CDR3 spans 13 residues. The chain has TRBV6-1 and TRBJ1-2, with a tentative D call TRBD1 (6 bases). The TCR comes from a human donor with non-small cell lung cancer that progressed on radiotherapy plus ipilimumab. Some clones in this sample may be carry-over from other donors' samples. The source material was peripheral blood, sampled from a patient treated with radiotherapy plus ipilimumab. CDR3 sequence (DNA): TGTGCCAGCAGCGATGACAGGATGTATGGCTACACCTTC. It is translated as CASSDDRMYGYTF.